These 20 T cell receptor beta chains were sequenced from one sample in a study of blood T cells in healthy people across ages. Alongside a J-beta primer mix, a sample-barcoded 5' primer served in a second PCR lasting about 7 to 12 cycles. Via MiXCR, TCRdb re-called the 5' RACE reads, giving one row per CDR3 protein. The data show about 970,000 distinct CDR3 sequences, 45% to 60% seen once. The sequencing input was blood. These receptors were collected from a woman aged 55-69 years in good health.

V gene TRBV4-1 combines with J gene TRBJ2-2, with a tentative D call TRBD2 (6 bases). The CDR3 has 15 amino acids. The germline V gene has CDR1 MGHRA and CDR2 YSYEKL. Trimming pared 4 bases from V and 4 bases from J, leaving 13 bases between. CDR3: CASSPPAGTTGELFF. In DNA form, the CDR3 reads TGCGCCAGCAGCCCCCCGGCGGGAACCACCGGGGAGCTGTTTTTT.

The V gene is TRBV20-1, the J gene TRBJ2-5, with 8 bases identical to TRBD2. Losses at the gene ends were 6 bases for V and 11 bases for J; bases not matched to a gene: 17. Germline V gene data show CDR1 as DFQATT and CDR2 as SNEGSKA (reference sequence). CDR3 length: 14 residues. This CDR3 is CSAPPGGVKDEQYF. The DNA for the CDR3 is TGCAGTGCCCCGCCGGGAGGGGTTAAGGATGAGCAGTACTTC.

V usage is TRBV6-1 and J usage is TRBJ2-7, with TRBD1 as a possible D gene (5 bases). Germline CDR1 reads MNHNS; CDR2 reads SASEGT. V lost 6 bases, J lost 3 bases, and 15 bases lay in between. The CDR3 loop spans 14 amino acids. In DNA form, the CDR3 reads TGTGCCAGCAGCCCAATGCCAGGGCACTACGAGCAGTACTTC. Translated, it gives CASSPMPGHYEQYF.

This sequence joins TRBV11-3 and TRBJ2-1; D gene uncertain. The J call is uncertain, as TRBJ2-7 better fits the DNA end. The CDR3 extends over 13 amino acids. CDR1 and CDR2 (germline): SGHNT, YENEEA. Here the CDR3 DNA reads TGTGCCAGCAGCTTATGGGGTTACAATGAGCAGTACTTC. It encodes CASSLWGYNEQYF.

This chain uses TRBV29-1 with TRBJ1-2; no reliable D call. This CDR3 is 14 amino acids long. V was trimmed by 6 bases and J by 4 bases, leaving 18 bases between them. CDR1 SQVTM and CDR2 ANQGSEA come from the germline V gene. The CDR3 coding sequence is TGCAGCGTGACCGTCGGCTTCCGAGGCTATGGCTACACCTTC. Amino acid sequence: CSVTVGFRGYGYTF. Together with reference TRBV29-1 and TRBJ1-2, the CDR3 gives the full variable domain: SAVISQKPSRDICQRGTSLTIQCQVDSQVTMMFWYRQQPGQSLTLIATANQGSEATYESGFVIDKFPISRPNLTFSTLTVSNMSPEDSSIYLCSVTVGFRGYGYTFGSGTRLTVV.

V is TRBV20-1 and J is TRBJ2-1; 10 nucleotides line up with TRBD2. This CDR3 has 14 residues. CDR1 and CDR2 from the germline V gene are DFQATT and SNEGSKA (reference sequence). The V and J ends lost 5 bases and 3 bases, in that order; junction bases with no gene match: 4. The CDR3 coding sequence is TGCAGTGCTCCCAGCGGGGGGGACTACAATGAGCAGTTCTTC. Its translation: CSAPSGGDYNEQFF.

This clonotype was recorded a few times. The rearrangement links TRBV28 to TRBJ1-2; no firm D call. Deletions cut 6 bases from V and 2 bases from J, with 10 bases between. The CDR3 extends over 13 amino acids. CDR1 is MDHEN, CDR2 SYDVKM, per germline. The CDR3 DNA reads as TGTGCCAGCAGCCCGGGAAACAACTATGGCTACACCTTC. This translates into CASSPGNNYGYTF.

V usage is TRBV29-1 and J usage is TRBJ2-1, with TRBD2 identical over 7 bases. V gave up 4 bases and J gave up 6 bases; unmatched junction bases: 9. Germline CDR1 reads SQVTM; CDR2 reads ANQGSEA. This CDR3 contains 14 residues. The CDR3 reads CSVAQLALGNEQFF. CDR3 DNA: TGCAGCGTTGCCCAACTAGCGTTGGGCAATGAGCAGTTCTTC.

This clonotype was detected only a few times. The rearrangement uses TRBV11-2 and TRBJ2-7; tentatively, D is TRBD2 (6 bases). CDR3 length equals 16 residues. V was clipped by 2 bases and J by 3 bases, with 17 bases between them. Germline V lookup: CDR1 SGHAT, CDR2 FQNNGV. This CDR3 is CASSLYQGLPFYEQYF. The CDR3 nucleotides are TGTGCCAGCAGCTTATATCAGGGACTCCCTTTCTACGAGCAGTACTTC.

The gene calls are TRBV4-1 and TRBJ1-2; TRBD1 matches 9 bases. The J segment lost 4 bases and the V segment lost 2 bases, leaving 8 bases of the junction unmatched. Germline lookup yields CDR1 MGHRA and CDR2 YSYEKL. The CDR3 runs to 16 residues. Here the CDR3 reads CASSQLRGQGIYGYTF. DNA of the CDR3: TGCGCCAGCAGCCAACTCCGGGGACAGGGCATCTATGGCTACACCTTC.

This clonotype was observed once. This rearrangement joins TRBV6-2 or TRBV6-3 to TRBJ2-7; D is perhaps TRBD2 (6 bases). Between the trimmed V and J ends, which lost 7 bases and 5 bases, there was a span of 21 bases. CDR3 length: 15 residues. Germline V CDR1 and CDR2: MNHEY, SVGEGT. The CDR3 nucleotides read TGTGCCAGCATCGAACGTGGGGGGAGGCGCAACGAGCAGTACTTC. This translates into CASIERGGRRNEQYF.

This chain connects TRBV11-3 to TRBJ2-3, with 12 bases fitting TRBD2. J was trimmed by 1 base and V by 2 bases; bases with no gene match: 7. The CDR3 has 18 residues. CDR1 and CDR2 (germline): SGHNT, YENEEA. CDR3: CASSLSRTSGIGTDTQYF. As DNA, the CDR3 is TGTGCCAGCAGCTTATCAAGGACTAGCGGGATTGGCACAGATACGCAGTATTTT.

The V gene is TRBV4-1, the J gene TRBJ2-7; perhaps TRBD2 as D (6 bases). V was cut by 0 bases and J by 2 bases, with 17 bases left in between. This CDR3 has 17 residues. CDR1 and CDR2 from the germline V gene are MGHRA and YSYEKL. CDR3 in DNA: TGCGCCAGCAGCCAAGATCCGGGAGCGCACGCCACCTACGAGCAGTACTTC. This gives the protein CASSQDPGAHATYEQYF.

This sequence joins TRBV2 and TRBJ1-5; D call uncertain. CDR1 and CDR2 (germline): SNHLY, FYNNEI. Trimming cost V 3 bases and J 2 bases, with 14 bases left between them. There are 16 residues in the CDR3. This chain's CDR3 is CASSDYGLRGNQPQHF. In nucleotides, the CDR3 is TGTGCCAGCAGTGACTACGGACTCCGTGGCAATCAGCCCCAGCATTTT. Using reference TRBV2 and TRBJ1-5 for the parts outside the CDR3, the full variable domain is EPEVTQTPSHQVTQMGQEVILRCVPISNHLYFYWYRQILGQKVEFLVSFYNNEISEKSEIFDDQFSVERPDGSNFTLKIRSTKLEDSAMYFCASSDYGLRGNQPQHFGDGTRLSIL.

This sequence joins TRBV7-9 and TRBJ2-1; 7 bases fit TRBD2. This CDR3 contains 17 residues. CDR1 and CDR2 from the germline V gene are SEHNR and FQNEAQ (reference sequence). J gave up 7 bases and V 5 bases, and 17 bases lay outside the gene matches. The CDR3 DNA sequence: TGTGCCAGCAGCACACCTCGGGGTCCAGCGGGGTGGAATGAGCAGTTCTTC. This codes for CASSTPRGPAGWNEQFF.

The table lists this clonotype with a few counts. The chain links TRBV11-2 to TRBJ2-2; TRBD2 agrees at 9 bases. V trimming: 6 bases; J trimming: 1 base; junction bases outside the gene matches: 3. CDR3 length: 15 amino acids. The germline CDR1 and CDR2 sequences are SGHAT and FQNNGV. Here the CDR3 reads CASSPTSGNTGELFF. CDR3 bases: TGTGCCAGCAGTCCGACTAGCGGGAACACCGGGGAGCTGTTTTTT.

The rearrangement joins TRBV2 to TRBJ2-7, with D maybe TRBD1 (6 bases). This CDR3 comprises 12 residues. Trimming stripped 9 bases from V and 4 bases from J, with 13 bases between. Germline values: CDR1 SNHLY, CDR2 FYNNEI. This CDR3 reads CASEQGGYEQYF. CDR3 in DNA: TGTGCCAGTGAACAGGGTGGGTACGAGCAGTACTTC. The full variable domain, rest sourced from reference TRBV2 and TRBJ2-7, is EPEVTQTPSHQVTQMGQEVILRCVPISNHLYFYWYRQILGQKVEFLVSFYNNEISEKSEIFDDQFSVERPDGSNFTLKIRSTKLEDSAMYFCASEQGGYEQYFGPGTRLTVT.

The V gene is TRBV2, the J gene TRBJ2-3, with D unresolved. The CDR3 runs 14 residues. Trimming took 7 bases from V and 2 from J, leaving 13 bases between them. Looked up from germline, CDR1 is SNHLY and CDR2 is FYNNEI. The CDR3 sequence is CASMGRVNTDTQYF. CDR3 coding DNA: TGTGCCAGCATGGGCCGGGTTAACACAGATACGCAGTATTTT.

The chain employs TRBV20-1 and TRBJ2-1; 10 bases agree with TRBD2. The germline V gene has CDR1 DFQATT and CDR2 SNEGSKA (reference sequence). Trimming cost V 1 base and J 9 bases; bases outside gene matches: 18. CDR3 size: 18 residues. CDR3 amino acids: CSARVPPSSGREWFEQFF. For the CDR3, the DNA is TGCAGTGCTAGAGTTCCCCCCTCTAGCGGGAGAGAGTGGTTTGAGCAGTTCTTC.

The gene calls are TRBV28 and TRBJ2-3, with 8 bases that match TRBD1. The CDR3 runs 16 residues. Germline V gene lookup returns CDR1 MDHEN and CDR2 SYDVKM. The junction had 9 bases not matched to a gene; V was cut back by 5 bases and J by 2 bases. CDR3 DNA: TGTGCCAGCAGTCCACCGGGACAGGCCTCCACAGATACGCAGTATTTT. Amino acids: CASSPPGQASTDTQYF.